Shown below are 9 T cell receptor beta chains from a single sample sequenced in a study of blood T cells in healthy people across ages. A second PCR of 7 to 11 cycles used a sample-barcoded 5' primer and a J-beta primer mix. TCRdb re-analysed the 5' RACE reads in MiXCR, keeping a single row per CDR3 protein. The sample shows 650,000 to 1,000,000 distinct CDR3 sequences, 36% of them seen only once. The sample consisted of blood. Receptors originate from a man younger than 35 in good health.

J is TRBJ1-1 and V is TRBV7-8; D perhaps matches TRBD1 (6 bases). Germline lookup yields CDR1 SGHVS and CDR2 FQNEAQ. The length of the CDR3 is 15 residues. V lost 4 bases and J lost 2, with 14 bases in between. The CDR3 sequence is CASSYTTGFNTEAFF. DNA for the CDR3: TGTGCCAGCAGCTATACGACAGGTTTTAACACTGAAGCTTTCTTT.

J is TRBJ2-7 and V is TRBV29-1; 7 nucleotides match TRBD1. The end of the DNA fits TRBJ2-5 better, so the J call may be wrong. The CDR3 covers 13 residues. Per germline, CDR1 SQVTM and CDR2 ANQGSEA. The CDR3 bases are TGCAGCGTCGACGCAGGGGGTGAAGAGACCCAGTACTTC. Translation: CSVDAGGEETQYF.

This clonotype was detected many times. This chain joins TRBV20-1 and TRBJ2-3; maybe TRBD2 (7 bases). V lost 0 bases, J lost 1 base, and 11 bases lay in between. There are 15 residues in the CDR3. Germline V gives CDR1 DFQATT, CDR2 SNEGSKA (reference sequence). In nucleotides, the CDR3 is TGCAGTGCTAGAGAGGGGGGGCTTCGCACAGATACGCAGTATTTT. Translation: CSAREGGLRTDTQYF.

This chain joins TRBV7-9 and TRBJ2-1, with D possibly TRBD2 on 6 matching bases. The CDR3 spans 14 residues. CDR1 SEHNR and CDR2 FQNEAQ come from the germline V gene (reference sequence). Between the trimmed V and J ends, which lost 4 bases and 7 bases, there was a span of 14 bases. Here the CDR3 DNA reads TGTGCCAGCAGCTCGGGACTCGAGAGAAATGAGCAGTTCTTC. It translates to CASSSGLERNEQFF.

V is TRBV3-1 and J is TRBJ1-2; D is unresolved. Germline loops: CDR1 LGHDT, CDR2 YNNKEL (reference sequence). The CDR3 runs to 13 residues. The germline V and J ends were trimmed by 2 bases and 4 bases, with 8 bases remaining between them. The CDR3 nucleotides are TGTGCCAGCAGCCAACCCGGGTCCTATGGCTACACCTTC. It encodes CASSQPGSYGYTF.

For the CDR3, the DNA is TGCAGCGTGATTAGCGGGGGGATCTACGAGCAGTACTTC. This codes for CSVISGGIYEQYF. The chain couples TRBV29-1 to TRBJ2-7, with 10 nucleotides matching TRBD2. Germline values: CDR1 SQVTM, CDR2 ANQGSEA. This CDR3 is built from 13 residues. Trimming removed 6 bases from V and 3 bases from J; junction bases left unmatched: 5.

The chain is built from TRBV21-1 and TRBJ2-6; the D segment call TRBD1 is taken from the table without a DNA check. TRBV21-1 is reported as a pseudogene. The CDR3 covers 21 residues. CDR3 nucleotides: TGTGCCAGCAGCAAAGGGGGTGAAGGGGAGAGACGGGTCTCTGGGGCCAACGTCCTGACTTTC. This gives the protein CASSKGGEGERRVSGANVLTF.

This clonotype turned up a few times. The chain employs TRBV28 and TRBJ1-5; TRBD1 agrees at 7 bases. The CDR3 totals 15 residues. V gave up 5 bases and J gave up 5 bases; unmatched junction bases: 9. The germline gives CDR1 MDHEN, CDR2 SYDVKM. This chain's CDR3 is CASSTRDRVDQPQHF. DNA of the CDR3: TGTGCCAGCAGTACCAGAGACAGGGTTGATCAGCCCCAGCATTTT. Variable domain in full (rest from reference TRBV28 and TRBJ1-5): DVKVTQSSRYLVKRTGEKVFLECVQDMDHENMFWYRQDPGLGLRLIYFSYDVKMKEKGDIPEGYSVSREKKERFSLILESASTNQTSMYLCASSTRDRVDQPQHFGDGTRLSIL.

The sample holds many counts of this clonotype. The chain has TRBV5-1 and TRBJ2-7; possibly TRBD1 for D (5 bases). The CDR3 is 14 amino acids. Germline V gene lookup returns CDR1 SGHRS and CDR2 YFSETQ. V was pared by 4 bases and J by 2 bases, with 13 bases between. The DNA of the CDR3 is TGCGCCAGCAGCGTAGTGAAAGGGGCCTACGAGCAGTACTTC. Translated, it gives CASSVVKGAYEQYF.